This T cell receptor beta chain is drawn from a study of neurological immune-mediated disorders. TCRdb passed the 5' RACE reads through MiXCR, listing each CDR3 protein once. The data contain tens of thousands of distinct CDR3 sequences, over 15% of them singletons. This clonotype was seen repeatedly, ten times or more. The ends were cut back, 0 bases at V and 2 bases at J, with 17 bases in the middle. Germline-derived CDR1 and CDR2 are SGHRS and YFSETQ. The CDR3 length is 17 residues. The clonotype originates from a middle-aged woman in good health. The specimen was PBMCs. The chain couples TRBV5-1 to TRBJ1-1; tentative D call: TRBD1 (5 bases). The CDR3 region has the DNA TGCGCCAGCAGCTTGGAATGGGGTCTTGGGGGAAACACTGAAGCTTTCTTT. As protein: CASSLEWGLGGNTEAFF.